A selection of T cell receptor beta chains follows, all from one sample in a study of blood T cells in healthy people across ages. TCRdb redid the calling of the 5' RACE reads with MiXCR, one entry per CDR3 protein. Of about 930,000 distinct CDR3 sequences listed, roughly 28% are singletons. Separately, the same data were catalogued under a study of T cells of mothers and their children.

Material: blood. The origin of the receptors is a woman in her 40s in good health. The CDR3 runs from the conserved cysteine through the conserved F or W. The D gene is left open where the match is weak. A row's size may be missing; if present it is once, few, many or a size class.

d_gene: -
abundance: -
v_gene: TRBV7-9
j_gene: TRBJ2-7
CDR3aa: CASSPGSGHMSYEQYF
CDR3nt: TGTGCCAGCAGCCCTGGATCGGGACACATGTCCTACGAGCAGTACTTC

d_gene: TRBD2
abundance: -
v_gene: TRBV5-6
j_gene: TRBJ2-1
CDR3aa: CASSFPAGGINEQFF
CDR3nt: TGTGCCAGCAGCTTCCCAGCGGGGGGGATCAATGAGCAGTTCTTC

d_gene: -
abundance: many
v_gene: TRBV10-3
j_gene: TRBJ2-3
CDR3aa: CAISALTDTQYF
CDR3nt: TGTGCCATCAGTGCTCTAACAGATACGCAGTATTTT

d_gene: TRBD1
abundance: few
v_gene: TRBV29-1
j_gene: TRBJ2-7
CDR3aa: CSAHGGTGYEQYF
CDR3nt: TGCAGCGCCCATGGGGGGACAGGCTACGAGCAGTACTTC

d_gene: -
abundance: few
v_gene: TRBV4-1
j_gene: TRBJ2-3
CDR3aa: CASSPWGEADTQYF
CDR3nt: TGCGCCAGCAGCCCATGGGGAGAGGCAGATACGCAGTATTTT

d_gene: -
abundance: -
v_gene: TRBV5-1
j_gene: TRBJ2-1
CDR3aa: CASSTGQLSSYNEQFF
CDR3nt: TGCGCCAGCAGCACCGGACAGTTGAGCTCCTACAATGAGCAGTTCTTC

d_gene: TRBD1
abundance: many
v_gene: TRBV6-2/TRBV6-3
j_gene: TRBJ2-7
CDR3aa: CASSRGQRLAEQYF
CDR3nt: TGTGCCAGCAGTCGGGGACAGCGGTTAGCCGAGCAGTACTTC

d_gene: TRBD1
abundance: -
v_gene: TRBV5-1
j_gene: TRBJ1-4
CDR3aa: CASRTGTVTNEKLFF
CDR3nt: TGCGCCAGCAGGACTGGGACAGTAACTAATGAAAAACTGTTTTTT

d_gene: TRBD2
abundance: many
v_gene: TRBV5-1
j_gene: TRBJ2-1
CDR3aa: CASRNYGTSGGNEQFF
CDR3nt: TGCGCCAGCAGGAATTATGGGACTAGCGGGGGAAATGAGCAGTTCTTC

d_gene: -
abundance: -
v_gene: TRBV18
j_gene: TRBJ1-2
CDR3aa: CASSPQDRPNYGYTF
CDR3nt: TGTGCCAGCTCACCACAGGACCGACCTAACTATGGCTACACCTTC

d_gene: -
abundance: many
v_gene: TRBV4-1
j_gene: TRBJ2-6
CDR3aa: CASSQEGRGVSGANVLTF
CDR3nt: TGCGCCAGCAGCCAAGAAGGCAGGGGAGTCTCTGGGGCCAACGTCCTGACTTTC

d_gene: -
abundance: many
v_gene: TRBV19
j_gene: TRBJ2-1
CDR3aa: CASSIDGGGQYNEQFF
CDR3nt: TGTGCCAGTAGTATAGACGGCGGAGGTCAATACAATGAGCAGTTCTTC

d_gene: TRBD2
abundance: few
v_gene: TRBV3-1
j_gene: TRBJ2-7
CDR3aa: CASSLGTRSSYEQYF
CDR3nt: TGTGCCAGCAGCCTCGGGACTAGATCCTCTTACGAGCAGTACTTC

d_gene: -
abundance: few
v_gene: TRBV28
j_gene: TRBJ1-5
CDR3aa: CASSFSENQPQHF
CDR3nt: TGTGCCAGCAGTTTTTCGGAGAATCAGCCCCAGCATTTT

d_gene: TRBD1
abundance: -
v_gene: TRBV28
j_gene: TRBJ2-5
CDR3aa: CASSLGGLRQETQYF
CDR3nt: TGTGCCAGCAGCTTAGGGGGCTTGAGGCAAGAGACCCAGTACTTC

d_gene: -
abundance: few
v_gene: TRBV20-1
j_gene: TRBJ1-2
CDR3aa: CSALTGLANYGYTF
CDR3nt: TGCAGTGCCCTTACAGGGTTAGCGAACTATGGCTACACCTTC

d_gene: -
abundance: -
v_gene: TRBV7-8
j_gene: TRBJ1-1
CDR3aa: CASSLRDTSFTEAFF
CDR3nt: TGTGCCAGCAGCTTACGAGACACGAGCTTCACTGAAGCTTTCTTT

d_gene: TRBD2
abundance: -
v_gene: TRBV12-3/TRBV12-4
j_gene: TRBJ2-1
CDR3aa: CASSLIAGAYNEQFF
CDR3nt: TGTGCCAGCAGTTTAATAGCGGGGGCCTACAATGAGCAGTTCTTC

d_gene: -
abundance: -
v_gene: TRBV9
j_gene: TRBJ2-1
CDR3aa: CASSDPDGGNEQFF
CDR3nt: TGTGCCAGCAGCGACCCGGACGGAGGCAATGAGCAGTTCTTC

d_gene: -
abundance: -
v_gene: TRBV7-2
j_gene: TRBJ1-6
CDR3aa: CASSTHSLSPYNSPLHF
CDR3nt: TGTGCCAGCAGCACCCACTCGTTGAGCCCCTATAATTCACCCCTCCACTTT

d_gene: -
abundance: -
v_gene: TRBV20-1
j_gene: TRBJ1-4
CDR3aa: CSARASPGGEKLFF
CDR3nt: TGCAGTGCTAGGGCCTCGCCGGGGGGTGAAAAACTGTTTTTT

d_gene: TRBD2
abundance: -
v_gene: TRBV12-3/TRBV12-4
j_gene: TRBJ2-1
CDR3aa: CATRGIAGDEQFF
CDR3nt: TGTGCTACACGGGGGATAGCGGGGGATGAGCAGTTCTTC

d_gene: TRBD1
abundance: -
v_gene: TRBV5-1
j_gene: TRBJ1-6
CDR3aa: CASSLYRLAEAGGLNSPLHF
CDR3nt: TGCGCCAGCAGCTTGTATCGGTTGGCTGAAGCAGGGGGACTTAATTCACCCCTCCACTTT

d_gene: TRBD1
abundance: -
v_gene: TRBV20-1
j_gene: TRBJ2-7
CDR3aa: CSSQTGDSYNEQYF
CDR3nt: TGCAGTTCTCAAACAGGGGATTCCTACAATGAGCAGTACTTC

d_gene: -
abundance: few
v_gene: TRBV7-9
j_gene: TRBJ2-7
CDR3aa: CASSPTSAEQYF
CDR3nt: TGTGCCAGCAGTCCCACTAGTGCCGAGCAGTACTTC

d_gene: TRBD1
abundance: -
v_gene: TRBV20-1
j_gene: TRBJ1-4
CDR3aa: CSALTGTNEELFF
CDR3nt: TGCAGTGCGTTGACAGGGACTAATGAAGAACTGTTTTTT

d_gene: -
abundance: -
v_gene: TRBV3-1
j_gene: TRBJ2-1
CDR3aa: CASSQPDRGEQFF
CDR3nt: TGTGCCAGCAGCCAACCCGACAGAGGCGAGCAGTTCTTC

d_gene: -
abundance: -
v_gene: TRBV30
j_gene: TRBJ2-5
CDR3aa: CAWSLGGTSETQYF
CDR3nt: TGTGCCTGGAGTTTAGGGGGGACTTCCGAGACCCAGTACTTC

d_gene: -
abundance: -
v_gene: TRBV27
j_gene: TRBJ2-1
CDR3aa: CASSFLAVGYNEQFF
CDR3nt: TGTGCCAGCAGTTTTCTCGCAGTGGGATACAATGAGCAGTTCTTC

d_gene: -
abundance: many
v_gene: TRBV11-2
j_gene: TRBJ2-7
CDR3aa: CASSLGQSAYEQYF
CDR3nt: TGTGCCAGCAGCTTAGGACAGTCAGCCTACGAGCAGTACTTC

d_gene: -
abundance: -
v_gene: TRBV4-2
j_gene: TRBJ2-2
CDR3aa: CASSQDRGGSNTGELFF
CDR3nt: TGTGCCAGCAGCCAAGACAGAGGGGGGTCGAACACCGGGGAGCTGTTTTTT

d_gene: -
abundance: few
v_gene: TRBV5-5
j_gene: TRBJ1-1
CDR3aa: CASSPPRENTEAFF
CDR3nt: TGTGCCAGCAGTCCACCGCGGGAGAACACTGAAGCTTTCTTT

d_gene: -
abundance: few
v_gene: TRBV3-1
j_gene: TRBJ2-3
CDR3aa: CASSRTAGLPILDTQYF
CDR3nt: TGTGCCAGCAGCCGAACGGCTGGACTCCCGATCCTAGATACGCAGTATTTT

d_gene: TRBD1
abundance: -
v_gene: TRBV19
j_gene: TRBJ1-5
CDR3aa: CASAIITGVADQPQHF
CDR3nt: TGTGCCAGTGCTATAATTACAGGGGTGGCGGATCAGCCCCAGCATTTT

d_gene: -
abundance: -
v_gene: TRBV28
j_gene: TRBJ2-1
CDR3aa: CASTTTSYEQFF
CDR3nt: TGTGCCAGCACCACTACGAGCTACGAGCAGTTCTTC

d_gene: TRBD1
abundance: many
v_gene: TRBV28
j_gene: TRBJ1-5
CDR3aa: CASTRDRGPQPQHF
CDR3nt: TGTGCCAGCACCCGGGACAGGGGGCCTCAGCCCCAGCATTTT

d_gene: -
abundance: few
v_gene: TRBV4-1
j_gene: TRBJ1-5
CDR3aa: CASSQLPEGFDGRQPQHF
CDR3nt: TGCGCCAGCAGCCAACTCCCTGAGGGGTTTGACGGGCGTCAGCCCCAGCATTTT

d_gene: -
abundance: -
v_gene: TRBV7-2
j_gene: TRBJ1-5
CDR3aa: CASSLEAGVNQPQHF
CDR3nt: TGTGCCAGCAGCTTAGAAGCTGGGGTCAATCAGCCCCAGCATTTT

d_gene: -
abundance: few
v_gene: TRBV10-3
j_gene: TRBJ1-2
CDR3aa: CAISESGARSGYTF
CDR3nt: TGTGCCATCAGTGAGTCCGGGGCCAGGTCTGGCTACACCTTC

d_gene: TRBD2
abundance: -
v_gene: TRBV5-1
j_gene: TRBJ2-4
CDR3aa: CASSLVRREDIQYF
CDR3nt: TGCGCCAGCAGCTTGGTACGTCGGGAGGACATTCAGTACTTC

d_gene: TRBD1
abundance: once
v_gene: TRBV10-3
j_gene: TRBJ2-7
CDR3aa: CAISGTGVFNEQYF
CDR3nt: TGTGCCATAAGTGGGACAGGGGTCTTCAACGAGCAGTACTTC

d_gene: TRBD2
abundance: few
v_gene: TRBV15
j_gene: TRBJ2-1
CDR3aa: CATSSLQGLAVYNEQFF
CDR3nt: TGTGCCACCAGCAGTCTCCAAGGACTAGCGGTCTACAATGAGCAGTTCTTC

d_gene: -
abundance: -
v_gene: TRBV12-3/TRBV12-4
j_gene: TRBJ1-5
CDR3aa: CASRLAGAANQPQHF
CDR3nt: TGTGCCAGCAGGTTGGCAGGGGCGGCTAACCAGCCCCAGCATTTT

d_gene: -
abundance: few
v_gene: TRBV4-3
j_gene: TRBJ1-1
CDR3aa: CASSQSSGTDTEAFF
CDR3nt: TGCGCCAGCAGCCAATCATCGGGGACGGACACTGAAGCTTTCTTT

d_gene: TRBD2
abundance: -
v_gene: TRBV9
j_gene: TRBJ2-1
CDR3aa: CANSPRMRGGRSYNEQFF
CDR3nt: TGTGCCAACAGCCCCCGGATGCGGGGGGGCCGTTCCTACAATGAGCAGTTCTTC

d_gene: TRBD1
abundance: many
v_gene: TRBV9
j_gene: TRBJ2-6
CDR3aa: CASSPRDRVRSGANVLTF
CDR3nt: TGTGCCAGCAGCCCCCGGGACAGGGTGCGATCTGGGGCCAACGTCCTGACTTTC